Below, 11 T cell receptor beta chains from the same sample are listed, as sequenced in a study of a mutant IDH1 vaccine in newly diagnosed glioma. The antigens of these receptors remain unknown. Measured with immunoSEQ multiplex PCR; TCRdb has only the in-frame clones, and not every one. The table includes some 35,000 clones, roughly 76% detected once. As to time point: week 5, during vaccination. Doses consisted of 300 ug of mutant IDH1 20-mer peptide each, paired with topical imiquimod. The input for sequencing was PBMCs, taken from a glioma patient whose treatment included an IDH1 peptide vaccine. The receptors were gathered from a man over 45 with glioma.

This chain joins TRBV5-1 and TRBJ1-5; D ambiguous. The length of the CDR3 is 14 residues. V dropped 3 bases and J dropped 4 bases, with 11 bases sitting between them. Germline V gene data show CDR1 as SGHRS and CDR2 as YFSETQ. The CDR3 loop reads CASSSDPGNQPQHF. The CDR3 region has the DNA TGCGCCAGCAGCTCGGACCCGGGGAATCAGCCCCAGCATTTT.

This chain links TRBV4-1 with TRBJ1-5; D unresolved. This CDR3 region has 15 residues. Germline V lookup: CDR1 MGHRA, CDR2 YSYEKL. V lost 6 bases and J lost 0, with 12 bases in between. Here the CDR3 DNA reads TGCGCCAGCAGACCCGGTCGGGGTAGCAATCAGCCCCAGCATTTT. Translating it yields CASRPGRGSNQPQHF.

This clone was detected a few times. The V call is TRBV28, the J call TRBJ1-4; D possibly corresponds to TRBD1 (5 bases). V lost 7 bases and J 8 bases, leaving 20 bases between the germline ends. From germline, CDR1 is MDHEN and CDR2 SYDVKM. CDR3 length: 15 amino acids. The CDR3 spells CASTTLLGGREKLFF. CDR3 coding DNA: TGTGCCAGCACTACCCTACTCGGGGGTCGAGAAAAACTGTTTTTT.

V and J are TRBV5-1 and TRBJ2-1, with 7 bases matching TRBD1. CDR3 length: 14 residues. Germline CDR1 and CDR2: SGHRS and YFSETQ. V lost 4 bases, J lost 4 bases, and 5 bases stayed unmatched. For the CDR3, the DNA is TGCGCCAGCAGCATCAACAGGGGATACAATGAGCAGTTCTTC. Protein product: CASSINRGYNEQFF.

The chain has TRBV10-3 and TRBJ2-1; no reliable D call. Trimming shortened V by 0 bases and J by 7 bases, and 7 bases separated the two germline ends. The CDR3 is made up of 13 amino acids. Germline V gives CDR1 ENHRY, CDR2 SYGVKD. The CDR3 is CAISESLGNEQFF. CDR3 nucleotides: TGTGCCATCAGTGAGTCGTTAGGGAATGAGCAGTTCTTC.

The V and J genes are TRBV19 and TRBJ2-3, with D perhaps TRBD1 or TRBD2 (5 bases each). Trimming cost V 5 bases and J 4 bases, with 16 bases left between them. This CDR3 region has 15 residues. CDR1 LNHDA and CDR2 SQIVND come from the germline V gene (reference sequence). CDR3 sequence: CASSWGMGESDTQYF. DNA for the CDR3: TGTGCCAGTAGTTGGGGGATGGGGGAGTCAGATACGCAGTATTTT.

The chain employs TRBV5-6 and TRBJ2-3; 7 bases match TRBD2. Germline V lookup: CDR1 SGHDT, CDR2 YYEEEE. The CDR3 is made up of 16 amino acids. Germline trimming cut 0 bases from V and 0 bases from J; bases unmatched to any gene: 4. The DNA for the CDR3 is TGTGCCAGCAGCTTGGTTGCTAGCGGAAGCACAGATACGCAGTATTTT. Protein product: CASSLVASGSTDTQYF.

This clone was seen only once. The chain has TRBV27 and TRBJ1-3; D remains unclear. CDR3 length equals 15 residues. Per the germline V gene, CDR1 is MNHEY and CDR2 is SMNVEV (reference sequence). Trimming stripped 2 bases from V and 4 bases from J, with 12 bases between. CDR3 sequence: CASSLDPGEGNTIYF. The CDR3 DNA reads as TGTGCCAGCAGTTTAGACCCGGGAGAGGGAAACACCATATATTTT.

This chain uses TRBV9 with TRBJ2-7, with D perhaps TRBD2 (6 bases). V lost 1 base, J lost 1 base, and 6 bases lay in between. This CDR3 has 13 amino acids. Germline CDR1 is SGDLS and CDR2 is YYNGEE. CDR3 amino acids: CASSVRESYEQYF. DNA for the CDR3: TGTGCCAGCAGCGTACGGGAGTCCTACGAGCAGTACTTC.

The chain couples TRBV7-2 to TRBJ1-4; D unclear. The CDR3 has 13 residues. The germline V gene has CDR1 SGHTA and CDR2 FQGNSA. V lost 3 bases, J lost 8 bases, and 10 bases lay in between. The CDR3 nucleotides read TGTGCCAGCAGCTTCTGGGAGGGCGAAAAACTGTTTTTT. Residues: CASSFWEGEKLFF. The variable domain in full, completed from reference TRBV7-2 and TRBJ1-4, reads GAGVSQSPSNKVTEKGKDVELRCDPISGHTALYWYRQSLGQGLEFLIYFQGNSAPDKSGLPSDRFSAERTGGSVSTLTIQRTQQEDSAVYLCASSFWEGEKLFFGSGTQLSVL.

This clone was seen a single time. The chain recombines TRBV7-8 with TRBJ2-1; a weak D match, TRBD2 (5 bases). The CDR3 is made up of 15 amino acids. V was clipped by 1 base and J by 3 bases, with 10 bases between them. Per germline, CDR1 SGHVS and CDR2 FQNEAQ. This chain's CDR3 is CASSLGTAFYNEQFF. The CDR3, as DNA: TGTGCCAGCAGCTTAGGGACTGCCTTCTACAATGAGCAGTTCTTC.